This TCR beta chain was observed in a study of T-cell memory formation after mild COVID-19. TCRdb called the 5' RACE reads again in MiXCR, with one record for every CDR3 protein. The table shows about 430,000 distinct CDR3 sequences, with roughly a quarter occurring only once. Findings and caveats of the study: Largely, contracting CD4+ clones fell within CM and EM, and contracting CD8+ clones within EMRA.

Per the germline V gene, CDR1 is SGHDT and CDR2 is YYEEEE. The CDR3 extends over 13 amino acids. Trimming removed 4 bases at V and 6 bases at J, with 12 bases between. On this clonotype: What it binds is not known.

The receptor was derived from an adult woman who had mild COVID-19 (a few samples of this study predate the infection). Cell type and time point are not known. The sequenced sample consisted of PBMCs or a T cell subset sorted from them (not recorded which). V and J are TRBV5-6 and TRBJ2-3; maybe TRBD2 (5 bases). CDR3 residues: CASSPSGWDTQYF. As DNA, the CDR3 is TGTGCCAGCAGCCCGTCGGGGTGGGATACGCAGTATTTT.